The T cell receptor beta chain described here comes from a study of OX40 agonist ivuxolimab in advanced cancers. Regarding the study in general: Ivuxolimab was an agonistic, fully human IgG2 monoclonal antibody directed against OX40 (CD134), a costimulatory receptor. The monotherapy dose-escalation portion (N of about 50 patients) of the phase I ivuxolimab trial is reported in the paper. Patients were allowed to have had prior anti-PD-1, anti-PD-L1 or anti-CTLA-4 therapy, and 40% of the dose-escalation patients had been treated with checkpoint inhibitors. In the dose-escalation cohort, 82.7% of patients were male, and the mean age was approximately 60 years, with a range of 23 to 79. Of the approximately 53 patients in dose escalation, around 20 had hepatocellular carcinoma, around 15 had melanoma, 9 had renal cell carcinoma and 9 had head and neck cancer. The point of sequencing TCRbeta in the periphery was to test whether ivuxolimab changed TCR sequence diversity and drove clonal T-cell expansion. Partial responses were achieved by three dose-escalation patients, of whom one had hepatocellular carcinoma and two had cutaneous melanoma. Intravenous ivuxolimab was administered to patients every 2 weeks at six dose levels: 0.01, 0.1, 0.3, 1.5, 3 and 10 mg/kg. Beyond this particular receptor, the publication reports: Low levels of normalized T-cell clonal expansion were also seen in some patients who did not respond. The antigen specificity of the peripheral T cells that underwent clonal expansion was not determined. In partial responders in the 0.1-3.0 mg/kg groups, normalized peripheral clonal expansion was found to be among the lowest, especially among CD8+ T cells. On average, CD8+ T cells showed more expanded clones than CD4+ T cells after ivuxolimab. Clonal expansion of both CD4+ and CD8+ blood T cells was observed from baseline to week 6 at doses 0.1 to 3.0 mg/kg.

The CDR3 runs 15 amino acids, cysteine and phenylalanine included. The sequence is cut down to CDR3 DNA, 45 bases in frame from base 1. From a lookup of the germline V gene (reference sequence), CDR1 and CDR2 are SGHKS and YYEKEE. The junction shows trimming of 4 bases on V and 7 bases on J, and the gene matches do not reach 9 bases of it. For this clone: Its binding antigen is unknown. Per-nucleotide qualities are absent, and no much larger clonotype sits a single base away.

Patients with autoimmune disease history or receiving systemic immunosuppression were excluded from the trial. Peripheral blood for TCR sequencing was collected from all dose cohorts at baseline, on cycle 4 day 1, and on cycle 7 day 1. The samples were drawn from a first-in-human, open-label, multicenter phase I dose-escalation trial of ivuxolimab. Adults with locally advanced or metastatic melanoma, renal cell, hepatocellular, or head and neck squamous cell carcinoma were enrolled in the trial. Before TCR sequencing, CD4+ T cells and CD8+ T cells were sorted from peripheral blood as separate populations. Genomic DNA was isolated from the sorted cells so that the TCRbeta CDR3 region could be sequenced. The immunoSEQ Assay was used to sequence the TCRbeta CDR3 regions. The source is immuneACCESS, and TCRdb retained only in-frame sequences with V and J called. Part of the clones is not carried over; for the studies checked, unresolved V genes explain less than half of this, and the remainder is unexplained. The sample table shows 90,000 to 100,000 clones, and less than 90% are seen once. 0.82% of the sample is in the top ten clones.

The clonotype comes from an adult with an advanced solid tumor such as melanoma, head and neck, liver or kidney cancer. The source material was CD4+ or CD8+ T cells sorted from blood, sampled in a trial of the OX40 agonist ivuxolimab. In this chain, TRBV5-5 is recombined with TRBJ1-3, with TRBD1 identical over 9 junction bases. The CDR3 region: CASSVGGDRGNTIYF. The nucleotide sequence is TGTGCCAGCAGCGTTGGTGGAGACAGGGGGAACACCATATATTTT.